This paragraph reports one T cell receptor (beta chain). What it binds is not known. These data are taken from a study of shared clonotypes between healthy human individuals. Notes on the study in general: As a rule, naive subsets had a larger estimated richness than memory subsets.

The protocol was immunoSEQ multiplex PCR, while the TCRdb copy is restricted to in-frame clones and leaves out a portion. This table holds about 2.3 million clones, just over 90% found once. The CDR3 length is 12 residues. CDR1 is SNHLY and CDR2 is FYNNEI in the germline V gene. V lost 8 bases and J 4 bases, leaving 11 bases between the germline ends. Sequences were obtained from naive CD4+ T cells from PBMCs. Subset given: CD45RA+ positively selected. The receptor was derived from a man between 18 and 29 years old in good health. Some clones in this sample may be carry-over from other donors' samples. V gene TRBV2 combines with J gene TRBJ1-1; D gene unclear. The DNA for the CDR3 is TGTGCCAGCTCTACTACCCGCACTGAAGCTTTCTTT. Its translation is CASSTTRTEAFF.